The TCR beta chain described here comes from a study of blood T cell repertoires in COVID-19. Overall study context: Spain, Italy and the United States supplied samples that represented acute and convalescent COVID-19. Sample material is recorded as cDNA or gDNA derived from T cells, B-cell-depleted T cells, or PBMCs.

Sequencing was performed with immunoSEQ multiplex PCR; in TCRdb, only in-frame clones are kept and a portion is missing. The sample contains about 220,000 clones, around 84% of which appear only once. This clone was counted once. Material for sequencing was peripheral blood. This TCR derives from a man between 25 and 39 years old with active or convalescent COVID-19.

As DNA, the CDR3 is TGTGCCAGCTTATGCGTCGGGAATTCACCCCTCCACTTT. It translates to CASLCVGNSPLHF. The rearrangement uses TRBV3-1 (or the pseudogene TRBV3-2) and TRBJ1-6; no clear D gene. Germline CDR1 reads LGHDT; CDR2 reads YNNKEL (reference sequence). The CDR3 has 13 amino acids. Trimming cost V 8 bases and J 7 bases, with 12 bases left between them.